The sequence of this T cell receptor (beta chain) was determined in a study of graft-versus-host responses after intestinal transplantation (TCRdb year 2021). Regarding the complete study: Multivisceral, liver-intestinal, or isolated intestinal transplants were received by the recipients. All recipients received anti-thymocyte globulin induction followed by maintenance tacrolimus and steroids for 3 to 4 years. After intestinal transplantation, graft-versus-host and host-versus-graft alloreactive T cell clones in the graft, circulation and bone marrow were tracked using bulk TCR-beta CDR3 sequencing. Alloreactive clones were identified by sequencing pre-transplant mixed lymphocyte reaction products and comparing these products with unstimulated pre-transplant donor and recipient T cells. A cohort of some 24 intestinal transplant recipients, including one retransplant, was enrolled, and a few patients lacking pretransplant specimens were excluded. A peak of at least 4% donor T cells among recipient peripheral blood mononuclear cells was the definition used for donor T cell macrochimerism. Rather than being sequenced by the commercial service, samples from a few later patients were sequenced in-house on an Illumina MiSeq and processed with MiXCR.

Receptor libraries were prepared by the immunoSEQ multiplex PCR assay. High-throughput TCR-beta CDR3 sequencing of genomic DNA from most patients was performed by Adaptive Biotechnologies. The authors processed their data as follows. TCR sequencing data were retrieved from Adaptive's ImmunoSEQ software for 15 to 20 patients, whereas a few other patients were processed with MiXCR and VDJtools. CDR3 nucleotide sequences shared by donor and recipient were removed because the origin of these sequences could not be assigned. To be classed as alloreactive, a clone needed at least 2-fold expansion over unstimulated cells and a minimum CFSE-low frequency of 0.002% (template counts) or 0.001% (read counts). Mappable clones were those detected in sequenced pre-transplant spleen, lymph node, or MLR CFSE-low populations of the donor or recipient. Cumulative frequency of alloreactive clones was calculated as a percentage of all sequences weighted by copy number. TCRdb carries this immuneACCESS record with in-frame sequences only. Its versions omit some clonotypes, under half of them owing to an unresolved V gene in the studies checked, with the rest unexplained. Clonal size and the V and J genes are those of that table, whereas D and trimming came from the DNA. The sample table lists around 13,000 clones, 70% to 85% of them with a count of one. The ten largest clones add up to roughly 7.2% of the sample.

What the study reported, not specific to this receptor: The conclusions were limited by the relatively low number and heterogeneity of the intestinal transplant patients. In patients with donor T cell macrochimerism, the allografts had high GvH to HvG T cell clonal ratios. GvH clones were found in recipient bone marrow, and some of the GvH clones appeared earlier in ileal mucosa or blood, which is consistent with an intestinal mucosal origin. Early after transplant, declines in HvG clones were associated with peak levels of circulating GvH clones.

For this clone: Its recognized antigen is unknown. Per-base quality was not reported, and no clone a single base away is much larger than it.

To isolate intraepithelial and lamina propria lymphocytes from graft specimens, dithiothreitol, EDTA incubations and collagenase D digestion were used. Serial intestinal graft biopsy specimens collected up to 600 days after transplant underwent bulk TCR-beta sequencing. The germline V and J ends show losses of 0 bases and 3 bases respectively, and no gene match explains 3 bases of the junction. CDR1 and CDR2 were assigned from the germline V gene as MGHRA and YSYEKL. Including cysteine and phenylalanine, the CDR3 has 18 amino acids. Only the CDR3 part of the read is kept: 54 bases, read in frame from the first base.

This sequence originates from a human patient who received an intestinal transplant, so some T cells may come from the graft donor. The input for sequencing was ileum tissue, taken 16 days after intestinal transplant. This chain joins TRBV4-1 to TRBJ2-2, and TRBD2 aligns with 14 junction nucleotides. The CDR3 has the sequence CASSQETGLAGDTGELFF. The DNA reads TGCGCCAGCAGCCAAGAGACGGGACTAGCGGGGGACACCGGGGAGCTGTTTTTT.